The TCR beta chain described here comes from a study of OX40 agonist ivuxolimab in advanced cancers. In germline, CDR1 is LNHNV, CDR2 YYDKDF (reference sequence). The CDR3 has 13 residues. Some clones are missing from TCRdb's copy, which holds only in-frame ones; the method was immunoSEQ multiplex PCR. Among around 59,000 clones, roughly 86% were seen once, and the ten largest hold about 1%. Remarks on this clone: Compared with germline, one end of the junction differs, possibly owing to a read error.

The sequence was collected from an adult with an advanced solid tumor such as melanoma, head and neck, liver or kidney cancer. J is TRBJ2-1 and V is TRBV15; maybe TRBD1 (6 bases). The material sequenced was CD4+ or CD8+ T cells sorted from blood, taken in a trial of the OX40 agonist ivuxolimab. Written as DNA, the CDR3 is TGTGCCACCAGCAGAGATATTGAACGGACAGACCTCTTC. Encoded protein: CATSRDIERTDLF. Combining the CDR3 with reference TRBV15 and TRBJ2-1 gives the whole variable domain DAMVIQNPRYQVTQFGKPVTLSCSQTLNHNVMYWYQQKSSQAPKLLFHYYDKDFNNEADTPDNFQSRRPNTSFCFLDIRSPGLGDTAMYLCATSRDIERTDLFGPGTRLTVL.